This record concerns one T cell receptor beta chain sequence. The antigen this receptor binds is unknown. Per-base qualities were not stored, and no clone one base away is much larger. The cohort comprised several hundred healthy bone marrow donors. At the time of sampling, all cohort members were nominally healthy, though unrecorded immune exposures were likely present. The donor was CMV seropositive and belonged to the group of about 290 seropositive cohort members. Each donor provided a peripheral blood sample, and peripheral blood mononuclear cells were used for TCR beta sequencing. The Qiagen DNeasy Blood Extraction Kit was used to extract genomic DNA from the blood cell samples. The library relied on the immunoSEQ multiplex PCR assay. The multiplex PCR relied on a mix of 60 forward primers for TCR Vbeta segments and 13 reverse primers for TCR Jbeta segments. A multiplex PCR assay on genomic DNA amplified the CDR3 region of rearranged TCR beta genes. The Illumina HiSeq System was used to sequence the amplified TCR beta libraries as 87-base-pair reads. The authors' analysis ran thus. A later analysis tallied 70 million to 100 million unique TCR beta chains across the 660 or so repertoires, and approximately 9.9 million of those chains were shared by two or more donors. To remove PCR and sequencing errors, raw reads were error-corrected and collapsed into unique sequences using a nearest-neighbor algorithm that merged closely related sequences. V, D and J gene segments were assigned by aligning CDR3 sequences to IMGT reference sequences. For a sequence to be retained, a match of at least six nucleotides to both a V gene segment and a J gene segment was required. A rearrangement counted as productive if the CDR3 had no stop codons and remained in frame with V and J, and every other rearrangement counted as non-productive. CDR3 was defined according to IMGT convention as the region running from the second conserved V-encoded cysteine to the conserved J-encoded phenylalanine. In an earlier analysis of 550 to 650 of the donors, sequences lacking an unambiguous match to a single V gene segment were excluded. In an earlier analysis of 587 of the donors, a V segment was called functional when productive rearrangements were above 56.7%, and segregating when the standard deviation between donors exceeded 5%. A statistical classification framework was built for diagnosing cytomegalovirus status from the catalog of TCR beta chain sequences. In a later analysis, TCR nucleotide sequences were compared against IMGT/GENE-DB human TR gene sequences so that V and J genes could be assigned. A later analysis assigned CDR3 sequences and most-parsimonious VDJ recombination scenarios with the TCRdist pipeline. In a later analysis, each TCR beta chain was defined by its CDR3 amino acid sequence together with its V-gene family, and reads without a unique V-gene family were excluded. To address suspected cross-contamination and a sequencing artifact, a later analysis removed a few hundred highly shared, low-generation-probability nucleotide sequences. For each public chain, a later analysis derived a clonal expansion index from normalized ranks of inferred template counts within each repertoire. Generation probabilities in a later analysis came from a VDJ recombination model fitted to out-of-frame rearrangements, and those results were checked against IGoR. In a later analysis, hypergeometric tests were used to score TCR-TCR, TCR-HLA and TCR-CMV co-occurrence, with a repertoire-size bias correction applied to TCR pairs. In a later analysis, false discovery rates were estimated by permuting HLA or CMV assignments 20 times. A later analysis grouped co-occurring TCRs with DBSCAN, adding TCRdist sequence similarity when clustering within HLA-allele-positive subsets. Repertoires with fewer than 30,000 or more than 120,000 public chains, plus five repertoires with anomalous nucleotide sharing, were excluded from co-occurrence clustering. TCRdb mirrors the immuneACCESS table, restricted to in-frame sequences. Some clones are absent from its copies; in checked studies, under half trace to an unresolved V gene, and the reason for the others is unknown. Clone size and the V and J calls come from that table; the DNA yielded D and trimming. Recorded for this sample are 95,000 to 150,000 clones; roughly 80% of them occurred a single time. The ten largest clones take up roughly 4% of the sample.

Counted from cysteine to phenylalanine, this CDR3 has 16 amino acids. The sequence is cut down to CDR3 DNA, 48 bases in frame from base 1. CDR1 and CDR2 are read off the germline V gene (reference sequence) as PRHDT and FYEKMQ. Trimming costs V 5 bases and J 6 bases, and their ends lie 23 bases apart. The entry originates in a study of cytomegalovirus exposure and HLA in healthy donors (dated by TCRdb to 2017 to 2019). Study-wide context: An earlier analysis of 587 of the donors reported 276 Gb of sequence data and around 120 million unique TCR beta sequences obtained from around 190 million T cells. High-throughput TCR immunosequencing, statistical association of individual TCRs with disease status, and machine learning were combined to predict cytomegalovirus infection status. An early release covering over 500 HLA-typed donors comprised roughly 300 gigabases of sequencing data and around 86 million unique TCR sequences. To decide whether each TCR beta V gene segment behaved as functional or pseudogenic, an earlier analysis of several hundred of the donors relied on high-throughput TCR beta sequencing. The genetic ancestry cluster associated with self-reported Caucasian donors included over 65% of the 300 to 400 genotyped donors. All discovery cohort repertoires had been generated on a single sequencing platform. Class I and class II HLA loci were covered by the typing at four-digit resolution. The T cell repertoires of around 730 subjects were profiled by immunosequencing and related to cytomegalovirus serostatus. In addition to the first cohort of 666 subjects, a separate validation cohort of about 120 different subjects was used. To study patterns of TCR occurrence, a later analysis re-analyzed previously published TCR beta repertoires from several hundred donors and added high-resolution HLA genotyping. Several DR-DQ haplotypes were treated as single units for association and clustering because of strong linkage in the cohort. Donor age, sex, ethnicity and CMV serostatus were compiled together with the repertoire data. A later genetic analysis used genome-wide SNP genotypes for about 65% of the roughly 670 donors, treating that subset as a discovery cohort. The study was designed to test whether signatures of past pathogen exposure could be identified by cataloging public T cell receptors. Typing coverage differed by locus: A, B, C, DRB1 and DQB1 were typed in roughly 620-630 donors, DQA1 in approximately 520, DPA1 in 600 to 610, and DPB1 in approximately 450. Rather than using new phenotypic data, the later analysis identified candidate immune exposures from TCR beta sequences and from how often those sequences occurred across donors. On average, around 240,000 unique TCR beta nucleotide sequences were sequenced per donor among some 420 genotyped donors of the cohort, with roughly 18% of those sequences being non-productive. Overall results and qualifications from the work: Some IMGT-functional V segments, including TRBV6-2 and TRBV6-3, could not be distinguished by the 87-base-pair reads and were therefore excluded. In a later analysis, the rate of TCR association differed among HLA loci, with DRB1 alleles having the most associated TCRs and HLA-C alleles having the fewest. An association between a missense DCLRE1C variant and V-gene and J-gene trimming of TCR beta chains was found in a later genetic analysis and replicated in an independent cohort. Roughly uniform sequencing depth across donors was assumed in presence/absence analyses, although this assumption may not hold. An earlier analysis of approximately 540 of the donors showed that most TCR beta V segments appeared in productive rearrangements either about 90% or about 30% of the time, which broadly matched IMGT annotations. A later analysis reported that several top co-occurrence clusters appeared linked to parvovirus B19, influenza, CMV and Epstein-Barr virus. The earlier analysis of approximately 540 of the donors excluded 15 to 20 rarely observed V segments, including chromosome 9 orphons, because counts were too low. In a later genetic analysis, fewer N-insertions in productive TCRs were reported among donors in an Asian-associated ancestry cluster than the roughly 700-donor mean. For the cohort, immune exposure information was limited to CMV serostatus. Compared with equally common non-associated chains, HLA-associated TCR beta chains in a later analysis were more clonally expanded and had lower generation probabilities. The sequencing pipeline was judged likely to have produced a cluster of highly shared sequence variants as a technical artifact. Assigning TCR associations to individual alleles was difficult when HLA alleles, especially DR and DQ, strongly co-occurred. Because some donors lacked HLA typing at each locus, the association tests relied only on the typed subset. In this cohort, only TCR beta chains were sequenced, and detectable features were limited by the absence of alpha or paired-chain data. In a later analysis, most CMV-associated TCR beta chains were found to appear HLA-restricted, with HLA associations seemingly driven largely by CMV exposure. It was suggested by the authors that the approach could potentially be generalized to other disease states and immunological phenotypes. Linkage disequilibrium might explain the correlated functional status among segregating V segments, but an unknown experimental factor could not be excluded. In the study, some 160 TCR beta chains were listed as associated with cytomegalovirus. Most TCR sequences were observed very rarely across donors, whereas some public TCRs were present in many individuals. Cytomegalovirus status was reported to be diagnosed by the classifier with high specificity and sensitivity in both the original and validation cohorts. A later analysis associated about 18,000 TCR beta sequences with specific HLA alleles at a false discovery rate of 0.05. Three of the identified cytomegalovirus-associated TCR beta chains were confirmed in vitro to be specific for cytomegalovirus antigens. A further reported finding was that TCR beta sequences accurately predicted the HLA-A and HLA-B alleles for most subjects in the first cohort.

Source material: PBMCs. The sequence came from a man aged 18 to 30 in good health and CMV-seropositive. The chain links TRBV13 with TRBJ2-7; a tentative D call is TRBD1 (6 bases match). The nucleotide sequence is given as TGTGCCAGCAGCGCAGAGGGCAGTCAGGGGACGCGCGAGCAGTACTTC. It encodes CASSAEGSQGTREQYF.